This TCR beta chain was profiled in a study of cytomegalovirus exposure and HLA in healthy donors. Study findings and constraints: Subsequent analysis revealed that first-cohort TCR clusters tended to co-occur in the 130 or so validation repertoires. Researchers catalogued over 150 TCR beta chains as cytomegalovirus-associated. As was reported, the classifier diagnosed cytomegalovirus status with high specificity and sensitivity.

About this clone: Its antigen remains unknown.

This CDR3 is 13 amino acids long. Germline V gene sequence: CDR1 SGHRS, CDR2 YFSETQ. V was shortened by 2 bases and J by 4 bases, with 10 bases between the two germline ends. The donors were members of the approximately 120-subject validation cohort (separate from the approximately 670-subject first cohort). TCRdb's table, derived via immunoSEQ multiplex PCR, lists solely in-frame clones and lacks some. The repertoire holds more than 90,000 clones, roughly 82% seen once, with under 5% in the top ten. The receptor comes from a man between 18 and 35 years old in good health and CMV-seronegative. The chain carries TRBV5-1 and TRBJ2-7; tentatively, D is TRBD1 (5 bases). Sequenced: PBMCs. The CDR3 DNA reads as TGCGCCAGCAGCTTAGACAGAACTTACGAGCAGTACTTC. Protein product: CASSLDRTYEQYF.